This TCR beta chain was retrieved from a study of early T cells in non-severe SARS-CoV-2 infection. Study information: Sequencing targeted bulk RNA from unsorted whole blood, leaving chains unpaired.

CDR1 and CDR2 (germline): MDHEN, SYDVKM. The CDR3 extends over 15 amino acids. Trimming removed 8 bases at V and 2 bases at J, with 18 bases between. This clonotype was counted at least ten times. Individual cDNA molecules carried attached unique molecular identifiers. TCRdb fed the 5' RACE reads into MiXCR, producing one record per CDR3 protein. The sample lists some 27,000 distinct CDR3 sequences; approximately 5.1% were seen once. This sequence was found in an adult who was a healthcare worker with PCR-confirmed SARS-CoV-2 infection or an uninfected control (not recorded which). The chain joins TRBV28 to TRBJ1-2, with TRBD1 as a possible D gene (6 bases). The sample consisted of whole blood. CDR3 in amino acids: CASQGRGPTNYGYTF. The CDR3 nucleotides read TGTGCCAGCCAAGGGCGGGGGCCGACCAACTATGGCTACACCTTC.